This T cell receptor (beta chain) was documented in a study of blood T cell repertoires in COVID-19. Study information: Samples taken during acute and convalescent COVID-19 were collected in the United States, Italy and Spain. PBMCs, B-cell-depleted T cells, or T cells provided the cDNA or gDNA that made up the material.

The CDR3 is 12 amino acids. Germline V gene sequence: CDR1 GTSNPN, CDR2 SVGIG (reference sequence). V was clipped by 6 bases and J by 8 bases; unmatched bases: 6. Authors' processing steps: How many nucleated cells were present was estimated from reference gene primer amplification. Method: immunoSEQ multiplex PCR; TCRdb's copy keeps in-frame clones and lacks some. That table furnishes V, J and clone size, whereas the DNA furnished D and trimming. This sample yields 150,000 or so clones, of which 75% to 90% are seen a single time; around 2.9% belongs to the top ten. This TCR derives from a man in his fifties or sixties with active or convalescent COVID-19. This chain uses TRBV30 with TRBJ2-1; 8 nucleotides agree with TRBD1. The specimen was peripheral blood. The CDR3 sequence: CACKTGVYEQFF. The CDR3 DNA reads TGTGCCTGTAAGACAGGGGTTTATGAGCAGTTCTTC.